This T cell receptor (beta chain) was captured by sequencing in a study of cytomegalovirus exposure and HLA in healthy donors. Study-wide results and limits: In an earlier analysis, about 87% or about 30%: the productive usage of most TCR beta V segments. Presence/absence comparisons presumed near-even sequencing depth among donors. Among immune exposure information, only CMV serostatus was available.

PCR employed 60 Vbeta and 13 Jbeta primers. In the study's own analysis: Roughly 10 million shared chains were among tens of millions of unique TCR beta chains counted in a later analysis. Sequenced by immunoSEQ multiplex PCR; TCRdb stores in-frame clones only, minus some. V, J and clone size derive from that table, while D and trimming were established from the DNA sequence. This table has about 150,000 clones, 70% to 80% appearing once. Trimming removed 0 bases at V and 2 bases at J, with 10 bases between. The length of the CDR3 is 14 residues. CDR1 is GTSNPN and CDR2 is SVGIG in the germline V gene (reference sequence). A word on this clone: What it recognizes is unknown.

The receptor was isolated from a human donor in good health. The specimen sequenced was PBMCs. The chain links TRBV30 to TRBJ1-2, with D unresolved. CDR3 sequence reads: CAWSVRQRNYGYTF. Written as DNA, the CDR3 is TGTGCCTGGAGTGTAAGGCAGAGGAACTATGGCTACACCTTC.